This T cell receptor beta chain emerged from a study of neoadjuvant nivolumab and ipilimumab in lung cancer (dated by TCRdb to 2018 to 2021). Regarding the research as a whole: In the NEOSTAR trial, nivolumab was administered intravenously at 3 mg/kg on days 1, 15 and 29, and the combination arm also received ipilimumab 1 mg/kg on day 1 only. The major pathologic response (MPR) rate in the intention-to-treat population in each study arm was designated as the primary trial endpoint. A total of around 46 patients with operable NSCLC were treated in the trial, with around 23 randomized to nivolumab monotherapy and approximately 20 randomized to nivolumab plus ipilimumab. The study compared TCR repertoires in pretherapy (baseline) peripheral blood with TCR repertoires in tumors resected at surgery after neoadjuvant immune checkpoint blockade. Seven patients had matched pretherapy and resected tumor pairs analyzed, with four treated with nivolumab and three with nivolumab plus ipilimumab. Broader findings and caveats from the paper: TCR sequencing was performed in a small number of samples. Richness in tumors resected after neoadjuvant therapy showed a positive correlation with pretherapy blood TCR richness (Spearman R ≈ 0.8). Greater TCR richness and clonality were observed in resected tumors than in tumor-adjacent uninvolved lung, and increases were observed in more dual-therapy-treated tumors. From pretherapy to surgery, tumor T-cell richness and clonality increased in three of three dual-therapy tumors but in only two of four nivolumab-treated tumors. No significant correlation was found between TCR clonality and pathologic tumor regression, and only one major-pathologic-response sample was available for the clonality analysis.

The library was made by the immunoSEQ multiplex PCR assay. The published analysis was carried out like this. Richness and clonality were used to summarize the repertoires, and clones that significantly expanded or contracted between pre- and post-therapy samples were identified. Not all clones reach the TCRdb copy of this immuneACCESS table, which keeps in-frame sequences only. Checked studies attribute under half of the gap to unresolved V genes and leave the rest unexplained. For V, J and clone size, that table is used; D and trimming come from the DNA. The sample profile shows approximately 31,000 clones; more than 85% of them were found once. The ten biggest clones cover 2% to 2.5% of the sample. As regards this clone: Its cognate antigen has yet to be identified. No base qualities exist here, and no much larger clone lies one base off it.

In the paper's terms, the time point label means: at surgical resection after neoadjuvant nivolumab +/- ipilimumab. The samples were obtained from NEOSTAR, a phase 2 randomized trial that tested neoadjuvant nivolumab or nivolumab plus ipilimumab, followed by surgery, in operable NSCLC. Trimming takes 7 bases from V and 3 bases from J, and the germline ends sit 9 bases apart. CDR1 and CDR2 are read off the germline V gene as SQVTM and ANQGSEA. Including cysteine and phenylalanine, the CDR3 has 12 amino acids. CDR3 DNA only is kept here, 36 bases in frame from base 1. The chain uses TRBV29-1 and TRBJ2-2; TRBD1 is a possible D gene, resting on 5 matching bases. The sequence came from an adult with non-small cell lung cancer. The sequencing here drew on peripheral blood, taken after neoadjuvant nivolumab, alone or with ipilimumab, at or shortly before surgery. The nucleotide sequence reads as follows: TGCAGCGCCGACAGTTACACCGGGGAGCTGTTTTTT. This encodes CSADSYTGELFF.